These 16 T cell receptor beta chains originate from one sample sequenced in a study of T cells after posttransplantation cyclophosphamide. Sequencing used immunoSEQ multiplex PCR; TCRdb keeps in-frame clones, though not all of them. This sample carries under 50,000 clones, none of them present only once. The material sequenced was PBMCs. Every receptor here comes from a woman aged 50 to 60 in good health and a related stem cell transplant donor.

This clone occurred many times. The chain has TRBV19 and TRBJ2-1; 10 positions match TRBD1. This CDR3 has 15 amino acids. Per the germline V gene, CDR1 is LNHDA and CDR2 is SQIVND (reference sequence). Trimming removed 4 bases from V and 6 bases from J; junction bases left unmatched: 6. This CDR3 reads CASSSDRGRGNEQFF. CDR3 nucleotides: TGTGCCAGTAGTAGTGACAGGGGGCGCGGCAATGAGCAGTTCTTC.

This clone was found many times. J is TRBJ1-2 and V is TRBV7-3, with 7 bases lining up with TRBD1. Germline CDR1 reads SGHTA; CDR2 reads FQGTGA. CDR3 length: 13 residues. V dropped 6 bases and J dropped 7; count of bases not matched to a gene: 8. The CDR3 nucleotides read TGTGCCAGCAGTCCTGGACAGGTCGGTGGCTACACCTTC. Amino acid sequence: CASSPGQVGGYTF.

This clone came up many times. This specimen includes other DNA sequences encoding the same CDR3. This sequence joins TRBV28 and TRBJ2-7; 7 bases line up with TRBD2. The CDR3 loop spans 15 amino acids. The germline CDR1 and CDR2 sequences are MDHEN and SYDVKM. V was pared by 5 bases and J by 0 bases, with 7 bases of the junction left unmatched. The CDR3 DNA is TGTGCCAGCAGTCTAGCGGCGGGTGGCTCCTACGAGCAGTACTTC. Translation: CASSLAAGGSYEQYF.

This clone was counted between two and nine times. The chain is built from TRBV10-3 and TRBJ1-2; D call uncertain. The V end was cut by 2 bases, the J end by 5 bases, with 9 bases between. From germline, CDR1 is ENHRY and CDR2 SYGVKD. The CDR3 is made up of 13 amino acids. The CDR3 region has the DNA TGTGCCATCAGTGAGCTACTAATTTATGGCTACACCTTC. It translates to CAISELLIYGYTF.

This clone was detected many times. V usage is TRBV7-2 and J usage is TRBJ1-2; no clear D. V was shortened by 3 bases and J by 7 bases, with 6 bases between the two germline ends. From germline, CDR1 is SGHTA and CDR2 FQGNSA. This CDR3 contains 11 residues. CDR3 loop: CASSFGGGYTF. As DNA, the CDR3 is TGTGCCAGCAGCTTTGGCGGTGGCTACACCTTC.

This clone was recorded many times. V gene TRBV7-8 combines with J gene TRBJ1-2, with TRBD1 as a possible D gene (5 bases). Between the trimmed V and J ends, which lost 4 bases and 4 bases, there was a span of 7 bases. The CDR3 is made up of 12 amino acids. From germline, CDR1 is SGHVS and CDR2 FQNEAQ. CDR3: CASSSQGYGYTF. The CDR3 bases are TGTGCCAGCAGCTCCCAGGGCTATGGCTACACCTTC.

The chain links TRBV18 to TRBJ2-1; D call uncertain. This CDR3 spans 12 amino acids. V was clipped by 8 bases and J by 8 bases, with 13 bases between them. Per the germline V gene, CDR1 is KGHSH and CDR2 is LQKENI. CDR3: CASAAHLDEQFF. In nucleotides, the CDR3 is TGTGCCAGCGCGGCGCATTTGGATGAGCAGTTCTTC. Complete variable domain (other parts from reference TRBV18 and TRBJ2-1): NAGVMQNPRHLVRRRGQEARLRCSPMKGHSHVYWYRQLPEEGLKFMVYLQKENIIDESGMPKERFSAEFPKEGPSILRIQQVVRGDSAAYFCASAAHLDEQFFGPGTRLTVL.

This clone was observed many times. The genes are TRBV19 and TRBJ1-4; tentative D call: TRBD1 (6 bases). The V end was cut by 6 bases, the J end by 4 bases, with 18 bases between. Germline V gene lookup returns CDR1 LNHDA and CDR2 SQIVND (reference sequence). This CDR3 has 16 amino acids. The CDR3: CASRDRSRVGNEKLFF. DNA of the CDR3: TGTGCCAGTAGGGACAGATCCCGGGTCGGTAATGAAAAACTGTTTTTT.

This clone appeared many times. This chain connects TRBV27 to TRBJ1-1, with D possibly TRBD1 on 5 matching bases. The V and J ends lost 5 bases and 5 bases respectively, with 15 bases between them. The CDR3 sequence is 14 residues long. From germline, CDR1 is MNHEY and CDR2 SMNVEV (reference sequence). The chain's CDR3 is CASSHNPRGTEAFF. The CDR3, as DNA: TGTGCCAGCAGTCATAATCCACGGGGGACTGAAGCTTTCTTT.

This clone was recorded many times. V and J are TRBV11-2 and TRBJ2-3; D unresolved. The CDR3 extends over 13 amino acids. Trimming removed 5 bases at V and 2 bases at J, with 8 bases between. Germline CDR1 reads SGHAT; CDR2 reads FQNNGV. The CDR3 is CASSTYFTDTQYF. The CDR3 DNA reads TGTGCCAGCAGCACATATTTCACAGATACGCAGTATTTT.

This clone appeared many times. The CDR3 coding sequence is TGTGCCAGCAGTGTACAGGGGGCGTCAAAAGGGGAAAAACTGTTTTTT. Protein: CASSVQGASKGEKLFF. The chain employs TRBV6-1 and TRBJ1-4, with 9 bases matching TRBD1. V lost 4 bases and J lost 8; bases outside the gene matches: 11. This CDR3 has 16 residues. Germline CDR1 MNHNS, CDR2 SASEGT.

This clone showed up many times. This chain uses TRBV5-1 with TRBJ2-7; 7 positions agree with TRBD2. The CDR3 has 16 residues. From germline, CDR1 is SGHRS and CDR2 YFSETQ. The ends lost 1 base at V and 1 base at J; junction bases unmatched: 8. CDR3 protein: CASSLSRQGGSYEQYF. CDR3 DNA sequence: TGCGCCAGCAGCTTGTCACGGCAGGGAGGGTCCTACGAGCAGTACTTC.

This clone was observed many times. The genes are TRBV5-4 and TRBJ1-1; D is ambiguous. Germline CDR1 SGHNT, CDR2 YYREEE (reference sequence). This CDR3 is 13 amino acids long. The V gene lost 0 bases and the J gene lost 3 bases, with 6 bases spanning the gap. CDR3 in DNA: TGTGCCAGCAGCTTGGGGGAGGACACTGAAGCTTTCTTT. Protein sequence: CASSLGEDTEAFF.

The V gene is TRBV27, the J gene TRBJ1-1; D may be TRBD1 (5 bases). This CDR3 has 17 amino acids. In germline, CDR1 is MNHEY, CDR2 SMNVEV (reference sequence). Deletions cut 7 bases from V and 0 bases from J, with 21 bases between. The CDR3 DNA reads as TGTGCCAGCACCCCGAGGCAGGGAAGAGGTGTGAACACTGAAGCTTTCTTT. This codes for CASTPRQGRGVNTEAFF.

This clone was found many times. The chain has TRBV7-9 and TRBJ2-6; no firm D call. Germline V CDR1 and CDR2: SEHNR, FQNEAQ (reference sequence). Trimming cost V 2 bases and J 2 bases, with 7 bases left between them. This CDR3 region has 15 residues. This CDR3 is CASSLRLAGANVLTF. The CDR3 region has the DNA TGTGCCAGCAGCTTACGGTTGGCTGGGGCCAACGTCCTGACTTTC.

In its sample, this clone was seen many times. The chain uses TRBV19 and TRBJ1-2; tentative D call: TRBD1 (5 bases). The V end lost 7 bases, the J end lost 6 bases, and 15 bases lay between the germline ends. This CDR3 comprises 13 residues. Germline CDR1 and CDR2: LNHDA and SQIVND (reference sequence). This chain's CDR3 is CASTRTRGNGYTF. For the CDR3, the DNA is TGTGCCAGTACCCGGACTAGGGGAAATGGCTACACCTTC. The whole variable domain, remainder taken from reference TRBV19 and TRBJ1-2, is DGGITQSPKYLFRKEGQNVTLSCEQNLNHDAMYWYRQDPGQGLRLIYYSQIVNDFQKGDIAEGYSVSREKKESFPLTVTSAQKNPTAFYLCASTRTRGNGYTFGSGTRLTVV.